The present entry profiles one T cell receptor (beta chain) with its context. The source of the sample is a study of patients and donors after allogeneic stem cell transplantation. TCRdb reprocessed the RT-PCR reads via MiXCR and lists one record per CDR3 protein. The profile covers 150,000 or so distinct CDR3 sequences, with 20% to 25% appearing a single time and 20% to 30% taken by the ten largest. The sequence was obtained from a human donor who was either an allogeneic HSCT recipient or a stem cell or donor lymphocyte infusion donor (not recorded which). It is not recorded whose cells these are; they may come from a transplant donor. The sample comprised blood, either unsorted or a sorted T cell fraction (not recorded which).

The CDR3 region has the DNA TGTGCCAGCAGCCGACAGGGGCCCTACAATGAGCAGTTCTTC. It codes for CASSRQGPYNEQFF. The genes are TRBV12-3 or TRBV12-4 and TRBJ2-1; 8 positions agree with TRBD1. The V and J ends lost 6 bases and 2 bases, in that order; junction bases with no gene match: 3. This CDR3 is built from 14 residues.